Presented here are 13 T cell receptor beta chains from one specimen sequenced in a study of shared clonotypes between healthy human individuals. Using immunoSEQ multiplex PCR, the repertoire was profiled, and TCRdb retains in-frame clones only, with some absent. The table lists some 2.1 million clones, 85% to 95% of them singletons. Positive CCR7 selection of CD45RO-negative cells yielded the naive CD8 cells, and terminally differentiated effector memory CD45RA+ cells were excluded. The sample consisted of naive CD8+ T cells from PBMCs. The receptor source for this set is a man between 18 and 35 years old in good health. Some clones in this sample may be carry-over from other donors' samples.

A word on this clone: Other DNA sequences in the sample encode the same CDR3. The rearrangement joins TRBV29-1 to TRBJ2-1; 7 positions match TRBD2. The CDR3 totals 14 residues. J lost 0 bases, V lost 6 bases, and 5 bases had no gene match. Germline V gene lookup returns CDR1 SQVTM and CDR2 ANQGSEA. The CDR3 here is CSVWGGSSYNEQFF. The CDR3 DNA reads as TGCAGCGTGTGGGGCGGGAGCTCCTACAATGAGCAGTTCTTC.

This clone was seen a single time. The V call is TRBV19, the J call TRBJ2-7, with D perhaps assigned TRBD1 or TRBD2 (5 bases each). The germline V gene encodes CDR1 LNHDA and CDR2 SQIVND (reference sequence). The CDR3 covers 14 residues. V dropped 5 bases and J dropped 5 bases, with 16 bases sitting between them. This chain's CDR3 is CASSHPGPRNEQYF. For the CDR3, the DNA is TGTGCCAGTAGTCATCCGGGACCCCGGAACGAGCAGTACTTC. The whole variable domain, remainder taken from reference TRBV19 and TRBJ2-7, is DGGITQSPKYLFRKEGQNVTLSCEQNLNHDAMYWYRQDPGQGLRLIYYSQIVNDFQKGDIAEGYSVSREKKESFPLTVTSAQKNPTAFYLCASSHPGPRNEQYFGPGTRLTVT.

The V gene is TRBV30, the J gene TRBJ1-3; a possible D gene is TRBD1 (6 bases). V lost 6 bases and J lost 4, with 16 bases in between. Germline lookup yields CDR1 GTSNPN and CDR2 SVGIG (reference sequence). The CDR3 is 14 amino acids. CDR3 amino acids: CACPKAGVGNTIYF. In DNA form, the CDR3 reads TGTGCCTGCCCTAAGGCAGGGGTCGGAAACACCATATATTTT.

This chain's CDR3 is CASSFKTGGDSEAFF. The CDR3 DNA follows: TGTGCCAGCAGCTTTAAGACAGGGGGTGACTCTGAAGCTTTCTTT. This sequence joins TRBV7-9 and TRBJ1-1; 9 bases match TRBD1. The V segment lost 3 bases and the J segment 6 bases; nucleotides outside the gene matches: 8. This CDR3 is 15 amino acids long. Germline V lookup: CDR1 SEHNR, CDR2 FQNEAQ (reference sequence).

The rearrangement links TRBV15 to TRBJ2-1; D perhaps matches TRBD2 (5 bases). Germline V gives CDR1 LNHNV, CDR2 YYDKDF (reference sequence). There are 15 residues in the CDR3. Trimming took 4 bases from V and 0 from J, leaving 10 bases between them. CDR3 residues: CATSIGRSSYNEQFF. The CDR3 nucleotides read TGTGCCACCAGCATAGGGAGAAGCTCCTACAATGAGCAGTTCTTC. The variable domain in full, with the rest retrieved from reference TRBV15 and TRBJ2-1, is DAMVIQNPRYQVTQFGKPVTLSCSQTLNHNVMYWYQQKSSQAPKLLFHYYDKDFNNEADTPDNFQSRRPNTSFCFLDIRSPGLGDTAMYLCATSIGRSSYNEQFFGPGTRLTVL.

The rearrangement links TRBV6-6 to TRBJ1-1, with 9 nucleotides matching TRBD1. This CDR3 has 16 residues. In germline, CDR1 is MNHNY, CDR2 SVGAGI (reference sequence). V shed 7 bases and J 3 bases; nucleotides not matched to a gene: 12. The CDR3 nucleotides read TGTGCCAGCACCGAAGGGGACAGGGAGGTGGACACTGAAGCTTTCTTT. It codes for CASTEGDREVDTEAFF.

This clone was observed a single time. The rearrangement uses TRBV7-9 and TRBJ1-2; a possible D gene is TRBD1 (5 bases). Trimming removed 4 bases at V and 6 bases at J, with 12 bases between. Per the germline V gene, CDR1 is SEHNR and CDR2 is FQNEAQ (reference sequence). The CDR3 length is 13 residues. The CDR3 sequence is CASSSYLTDGYTF. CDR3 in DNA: TGTGCCAGCAGCTCGTACTTGACAGATGGCTACACCTTC.

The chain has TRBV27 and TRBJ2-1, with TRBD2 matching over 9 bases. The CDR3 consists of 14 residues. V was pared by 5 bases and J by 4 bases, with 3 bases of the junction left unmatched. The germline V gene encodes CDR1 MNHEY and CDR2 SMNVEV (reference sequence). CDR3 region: CASSRTSAYNEQFF. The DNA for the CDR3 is TGTGCCAGCAGTAGGACTAGCGCTTACAATGAGCAGTTCTTC.

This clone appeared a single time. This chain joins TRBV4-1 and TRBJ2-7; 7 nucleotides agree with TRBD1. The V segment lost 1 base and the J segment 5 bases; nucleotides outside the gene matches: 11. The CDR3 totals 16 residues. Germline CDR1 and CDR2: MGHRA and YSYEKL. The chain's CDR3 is CASSQAAPGQQHEQYF. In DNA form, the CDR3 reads TGCGCCAGCAGCCAAGCTGCCCCGGGACAGCAGCACGAGCAGTACTTC.

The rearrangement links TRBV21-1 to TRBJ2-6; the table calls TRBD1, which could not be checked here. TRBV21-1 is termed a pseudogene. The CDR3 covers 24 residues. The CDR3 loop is CASSNRQTNPTGTGKLSGANVLTF. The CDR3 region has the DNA TGTGCCAGCAGCAATCGTCAAACAAACCCGACCGGGACAGGGAAACTCTCTGGGGCCAACGTCCTGACTTTC.

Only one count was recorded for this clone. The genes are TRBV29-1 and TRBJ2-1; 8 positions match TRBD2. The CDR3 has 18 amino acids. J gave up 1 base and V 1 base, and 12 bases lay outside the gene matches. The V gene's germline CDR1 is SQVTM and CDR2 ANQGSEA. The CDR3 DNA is TGCAGCGTTGAAGGGGTTACTAGCGGAATGGGGTCCTACAATGAGCAGTTCTTC. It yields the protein CSVEGVTSGMGSYNEQFF.

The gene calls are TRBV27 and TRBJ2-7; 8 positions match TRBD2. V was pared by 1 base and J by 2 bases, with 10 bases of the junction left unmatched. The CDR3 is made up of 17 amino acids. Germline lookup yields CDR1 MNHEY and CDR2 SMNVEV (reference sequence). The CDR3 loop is CASSLWPAIAGTYEQYF. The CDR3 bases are TGTGCCAGCAGTTTATGGCCGGCAATAGCGGGAACCTACGAGCAGTACTTC.

This CDR3 is CASSSKQREATQETQYF. The DNA of the CDR3 is TGTGCCAGCAGCTCGAAGCAGCGGGAGGCCACCCAAGAGACCCAGTACTTC. The V call is TRBV7-9, the J call TRBJ2-5; 9 nucleotides agree with TRBD2. Germline CDR1 reads SEHNR; CDR2 reads FQNEAQ (reference sequence). Trimming at V came to 4 bases and at J to 1 base, leaving 10 bases not matched to a gene. The CDR3 is 17 amino acids.